Each of the 28 T cell receptor beta chains below was sequenced from the same sample in a study of T cell repertoires in cytomegalovirus infection (dated 2019 in TCRdb). Sequencing was carried out with an Illumina HiSeq 1500. The public reads were run again by TCRdb, first through fastp at Q25 and then through MiXCR, and only productive beta chains were kept. For every CDR3 protein sequence, its rows merge into one entry that carries the most common genes and DNA. Present in this sample are fewer than 1,000,000 distinct CDR3 sequences, about a third of which were seen just once. The top ten clonotypes cover over 13% of the sample. No cognate antigen is known for these TCRs. According to the study, the label for this sample's treatment or condition signals: in vitro stimulation with specific CMV peptide epitopes to enrich CMV-specific T cells. The sequencing here drew on cultured CD8+ T cells from PBMCs, taken from culture after CMV antigen stimulation. These receptors came from a human donor in good health (CMV status not recorded). Some clones in this sample may be carry-over from other donors' samples.

DNA for the CDR3: TGTGCCAGCATTGGGGGGACAGCAGATACGCAGTATTTT. Protein sequence: CASIGGTADTQYF. This chain links TRBV2 with TRBJ2-3; TRBD1 is a possible D gene (7 bases). V shed 7 bases and J shed 4 bases, with 12 bases lying between them. Germline-derived CDR1 and CDR2 are SNHLY and FYNNEI. The CDR3 loop spans 13 amino acids.

CDR3 sequence reads: CSVWTGVGYNEQFF. The CDR3 coding sequence is TGCAGCGTTTGGACAGGGGTGGGGTACAATGAGCAGTTCTTC. The chain uses TRBV29-1 and TRBJ2-1, with 9 bases identical to TRBD1. The CDR3 has 14 residues. The germline V gene has CDR1 SQVTM and CDR2 ANQGSEA. Trimming took 5 bases from V and 4 from J; bases not matched to a gene: 6.

This chain uses TRBV4-3 with TRBJ2-4; no clear D. The CDR3 is made up of 15 amino acids. CDR1 and CDR2 from the germline V gene are LGHNA and YSLEER. Trimming cost V 0 bases and J 1 base, with 7 bases left between them. CDR3 nucleotides: TGCGCCAGCAGCCAAGATAGTCCGGCCAAAAACATTCAGTACTTC. Its translation is CASSQDSPAKNIQYF.

This clonotype occurred many times. The J gene is TRBJ2-4, the V gene TRBV7-9; D call uncertain. This CDR3 spans 13 amino acids. Trimming left V 7 bases short and J 5 bases short, with 12 bases between. Per the germline V gene, CDR1 is SEHNR and CDR2 is FQNEAQ (reference sequence). CDR3 region: CASTPVGQNIQYF. The CDR3 DNA follows: TGTGCCAGCACCCCTGTGGGCCAAAACATTCAGTACTTC.

This clonotype was detected only a few times. The gene calls are TRBV2 and TRBJ2-3; tentatively, D is TRBD2 (6 bases). V was trimmed by 3 bases and J by 5 bases, leaving 15 bases between them. This CDR3 has 15 residues. Germline CDR1 reads SNHLY; CDR2 reads FYNNEI. CDR3 amino acids: CASSDPGRLGDTQYF. The CDR3 bases are TGTGCCAGCAGTGACCCGGGGAGGTTGGGAGATACGCAGTATTTT.

J is TRBJ1-1 and V is TRBV27; TRBD1 matches at 8 bases. Germline V gene data show CDR1 as MNHEY and CDR2 as SMNVEV (reference sequence). The V segment lost 3 bases and the J segment 1 base; nucleotides outside the gene matches: 7. The CDR3 has 16 amino acids. This CDR3 is CASSFHGGTGNTEAFF. As DNA, the CDR3 is TGTGCCAGCAGTTTTCACGGCGGGACAGGGAACACTGAAGCTTTCTTT.

This clonotype occurred many times. The rearrangement joins TRBV11-2 to TRBJ2-1, with TRBD1 matching 7 bases. The CDR3 loop spans 16 amino acids. With V trimmed by 2 bases and J by 4 bases, 8 bases remained unmatched. CDR1 is SGHAT and CDR2 is FQNNGV in the germline V gene. CDR3 in amino acids: CASSLTYGTVYNEQFF. Here the CDR3 DNA reads TGTGCCAGCAGCTTAACCTACGGGACAGTGTACAATGAGCAGTTCTTC. The whole variable domain, remainder taken from reference TRBV11-2 and TRBJ2-1, is EAGVAQSPRYKIIEKRQSVAFWCNPISGHATLYWYQQILGQGPKLLIQFQNNGVVDDSQLPKDRFSAERLKGVDSTLKIQPAKLEDSAVYLCASSLTYGTVYNEQFFGPGTRLTVL.

This clonotype appeared a few times. V gene TRBV7-8 combines with J gene TRBJ2-7; no definite D call. This CDR3 has 13 amino acids. Trimming removed 5 bases at V and 1 base at J, with 9 bases between. Germline-derived CDR1 and CDR2 are SGHVS and FQNEAQ. The CDR3 DNA reads TGTGCCAGCAGCCACGGGTCTTCCTACGAGCAGTACTTC. This sequence encodes CASSHGSSYEQYF.

About this clonotype: One junction end does not reproduce the germline sequence, and a read error may be involved. This sequence joins TRBV7-6 and TRBJ2-2; 10 bases are shared with TRBD1. This CDR3 is built from 15 residues. In germline, CDR1 is SGHVS, CDR2 FNYEAQ. Written as DNA, the CDR3 is TGTGCTAGCAGGGCCGGGACAGGGGCTTCGGGGGAGCTGTTTTTT. Its protein is CASRAGTGASGELFF. The full variable domain, its missing parts supplied by reference TRBV7-6 and TRBJ2-2, is GAGVSQSPRYKVTKRGQDVALRCDPISGHVSLYWYRQALGQGPEFLTYFNYEAQQDKSGLPNDRFSAERPEGSISTLTIQRTEQRDSAMYRCASRAGTGASGELFFGEGSRLTVL.

There are a few counts of this clonotype. J is TRBJ2-5 and V is TRBV28, with D perhaps TRBD2 (5 bases). This CDR3 comprises 15 residues. The germline CDR1 and CDR2 sequences are MDHEN and SYDVKM. V gave up 3 bases and J gave up 5 bases, with 16 bases separating them. In DNA form, the CDR3 reads TGTGCCAGCAGTTTCCCCCCCAATGGGGAGGAGACCCAGTACTTC. Its translation: CASSFPPNGEETQYF.

The rearrangement links TRBV20-1 to TRBJ2-1, with a weak D call TRBD1 (5 bases). V dropped 0 bases and J dropped 7 bases, with 19 bases sitting between them. The CDR3 length is 16 residues. The germline V gene has CDR1 DFQATT and CDR2 SNEGSKA (reference sequence). CDR3 sequence: CSARDRGSPQVNEQFF. The CDR3 DNA reads as TGCAGTGCTAGAGATAGGGGCAGCCCCCAAGTGAATGAGCAGTTCTTC.

This clonotype has just a few counts. The V call is TRBV6-5, the J call TRBJ2-1; 9 bases align to TRBD1. Germline-derived CDR1 and CDR2 are MNHEY and SVGAGI. The CDR3 has 14 residues. After removal of 5 bases from V and 6 bases from J, the junction contained 5 bases not matched to a gene. The CDR3 nucleotides are TGTGCCAGCAGTCGGAGGACAGGGGTCAATGAGCAGTTCTTC. This sequence encodes CASSRRTGVNEQFF.

A single count supports this clonotype. A much more abundant neighbour one base away suggests this may be a read error. The chain carries TRBV7-6 and TRBJ1-1; perhaps TRBD1 as D (5 bases). Looked up from germline, CDR1 is SGHVS and CDR2 is FNYEAQ. This CDR3 has 15 amino acids. CDR3 loop: CANSLKGRVFTEAFF. CDR3 coding DNA: TGTGCCAACAGCTTGAAGGGACGGGTGTTTACTGAAGCTTTCTTT.

This clonotype has more than one count but fewer than ten. V and J are TRBV7-9 and TRBJ2-7, with D perhaps matching TRBD1 or TRBD2 (5 bases each). The ends were cut back, 7 bases at V and 4 bases at J, with 20 bases in the middle. The CDR3 extends over 15 amino acids. Germline V gene data show CDR1 as SEHNR and CDR2 as FQNEAQ (reference sequence). CDR3 DNA sequence: TGTGCCAGCACCGTCATCCGGGACCGTTCGTACGAGCAGTACGTC. Its translation is CASTVIRDRSYEQYV.

Regarding this clonotype: Germline is not matched at one junction end, which may reflect a read error. The chain combines TRBV7-8 with TRBJ2-4; no clear D gene. Germline lookup yields CDR1 SGHVS and CDR2 FQNEAQ. The CDR3 consists of 14 residues. This chain's CDR3 is CANSLVGAKNIQYF. The CDR3 DNA is TGTGCCAACAGCTTAGTGGGGGCCAAAAACATTCAGTACTTC.

The sample holds many counts of this clonotype. This chain uses TRBV6-1 with TRBJ2-3, with 7 bases matching TRBD2. CDR3 length: 15 amino acids. CDR1 is MNHNS and CDR2 is SASEGT in the germline V gene. Unmatched junction bases numbered 6, after V lost 5 bases and J lost 1 base. In nucleotides, the CDR3 is TGTGCCAGCAGTCTAGGGACTACGGGCACAGATACGCAGTATTTT. This encodes CASSLGTTGTDTQYF.

The chain has TRBV29-1 and TRBJ1-4; D remains unclear. Trimming shortened V by 6 bases and J by 6 bases, and 14 bases separated the two germline ends. The germline V gene has CDR1 SQVTM and CDR2 ANQGSEA. This CDR3 spans 13 amino acids. Here the CDR3 reads CSVETGEDEKLFF. CDR3 DNA sequence: TGCAGCGTCGAGACCGGGGAGGATGAAAAACTGTTTTTT.

This clonotype was seen repeatedly, ten times or more. This chain joins TRBV12-3 or TRBV12-4 and TRBJ1-1; D unresolved. CDR3 size: 15 residues. The germline V and J ends were trimmed by 4 bases and 4 bases, with 16 bases remaining between them. The CDR3 DNA follows: TGTGCCAGCAGTTGGATTGGGTCCGGGAGCACTGAAGCTTTCTTT. As protein: CASSWIGSGSTEAFF.

J is TRBJ2-1 and V is TRBV7-2; 8 bases are shared with TRBD2. V lost 2 bases and J lost 6; bases outside the gene matches: 6. CDR1 and CDR2 (germline): SGHTA, FQGNSA. This CDR3 region has 15 residues. The CDR3 here is CASSLPGGPFNEQFF. DNA for the CDR3: TGTGCCAGCAGCTTACCGGGGGGGCCCTTCAATGAGCAGTTCTTC.

In this sample, this clonotype turned up a few times. This CDR3 reads CASSEWDFAGSNTGELFF. Written as DNA, the CDR3 is TGTGCCAGCAGTGAATGGGATTTTGCGGGATCGAACACCGGGGAGCTGTTTTTT. The chain links TRBV2 to TRBJ2-2; possible D gene TRBD2, 6 bases. Trimming took 2 bases from V and 0 from J, leaving 16 bases between them. Germline loops: CDR1 SNHLY, CDR2 FYNNEI. The CDR3 spans 18 residues.

This clonotype was counted between two and nine times. J is TRBJ2-5 and V is TRBV11-3; 7 bases match TRBD1. CDR3 length: 15 residues. J was trimmed by 4 bases and V by 5 bases; bases with no gene match: 10. Germline CDR1 SGHNT, CDR2 YENEEA. CDR3 sequence (DNA): TGTGCCAGCAGCCCCTCAGGGGGTTTGGGAGAGACCCAGTACTTC. This translates into CASSPSGGLGETQYF. Combining the CDR3 with reference TRBV11-3 and TRBJ2-5 gives the whole variable domain EAGVVQSPRYKIIEKKQPVAFWCNPISGHNTLYWYLQNLGQGPELLIRYENEEAVDDSQLPKDRFSAERLKGVDSTLKIQPAELGDSAVYLCASSPSGGLGETQYFGPGTRLLVL.

The chain employs TRBV6-5 and TRBJ2-7; 10 nucleotides line up with TRBD2. Germline V gene sequence: CDR1 MNHEY, CDR2 SVGAGI. The CDR3 contains 18 residues. V lost 2 bases, J lost 2 bases, and 12 bases stayed unmatched. The CDR3 DNA reads TGTGCCAGCAGTTACGCGGGGGCTAGCGGGGGACCCACCTACGAGCAGTACTTC. Translation gives CASSYAGASGGPTYEQYF.

The V and J genes are TRBV28 and TRBJ2-5; tentatively, D is TRBD1 (6 bases). Germline V CDR1 and CDR2: MDHEN, SYDVKM. This CDR3 region has 14 residues. V was pared by 6 bases and J by 5 bases, with 16 bases between. CDR3 bases: TGTGCCAGCAGCTCGACAGGAAGTACCGAGACCCAGTACTTC. Residues: CASSSTGSTETQYF.

This clonotype was picked up a small number of times. The J gene is TRBJ2-7, the V gene TRBV6-1, with no clear D. This CDR3 is 14 amino acids long. V was trimmed by 1 base and J by 5 bases, leaving 12 bases between them. From germline, CDR1 is MNHNS and CDR2 SASEGT. CDR3: CASSEEWSLDEQYV. CDR3 bases: TGTGCCAGCAGTGAAGAATGGTCCCTCGACGAGCAGTACGTC.

A single count supports this clonotype. The gene calls are TRBV24-1 and TRBJ2-5; tentatively, D is TRBD2 (5 bases). V was shortened by 1 base and J by 9 bases, with 14 bases between the two germline ends. The CDR3 length is 14 residues. Germline V gene data show CDR1 as KGHDR and CDR2 as SFDVKD. The CDR3 nucleotides read TGTGCCACCAGTGATTTAGTCGGTCCCGGGGCCCAGTACTTC. This translates into CATSDLVGPGAQYF.

This clonotype was observed at least ten times. The chain recombines TRBV7-8 with TRBJ2-5; D gene unclear. Trimming removed 1 base from V and 5 bases from J, with 14 bases in between. The CDR3 is made up of 15 amino acids. Per germline, CDR1 SGHVS and CDR2 FQNEAQ. In DNA form, the CDR3 reads TGTGCCAGCAGCTTAGAGGATGGTGTGGGGGAGACCCAGTACTTC. Its translation is CASSLEDGVGETQYF.

This sequence joins TRBV7-9 and TRBJ2-7; 9 positions match TRBD1. This CDR3 has 14 residues. V trimming: 6 bases; J trimming: 2 bases; junction bases outside the gene matches: 5. Germline values: CDR1 SEHNR, CDR2 FQNEAQ (reference sequence). The chain's CDR3 is CASSGQGSPYEQYV. CDR3 bases: TGTGCCAGCAGTGGACAGGGGAGCCCCTACGAGCAGTACGTC.

V and J are TRBV9 and TRBJ1-3; 7 nucleotides match TRBD1. This CDR3 region has 15 residues. CDR1 and CDR2 from the germline V gene are SGDLS and YYNGEE. V lost 4 bases to trimming and J lost 4 bases; unmatched junction nucleotides: 8. The CDR3 DNA is TGTGCCAGCAGCAACACGACAGGGTCCGGAAACACCATATATTTT. Translation gives CASSNTTGSGNTIYF.